The next 14 T cell receptor beta chains were all read from a single sample in a study of hypomethylating agent response in myelodysplastic syndrome. Sequenced by immunoSEQ multiplex PCR; TCRdb stores in-frame clones only, minus some. Among about 5,400 clones listed, almost 90% were seen once. Source: bone marrow, taken before or after starting hypomethylating agent treatment for myelodysplastic syndrome (not recorded which). Source of these receptors: a human donor with myelodysplastic syndrome.

The V call is TRBV5-4, the J call TRBJ1-1; D not certain. Trimming stripped 3 bases from V and 0 bases from J, with 9 bases between. Germline V CDR1 and CDR2: SGHNT, YYREEE (reference sequence). This CDR3 is 14 amino acids long. Written as DNA, the CDR3 is TGTGCCAGCAGCTCAGTGGAAGTGAACACTGAAGCTTTCTTT. It specifies CASSSVEVNTEAFF.

Points on this clone: Other nucleotide sequences from this sample produce the same CDR3. V and J are TRBV30 and TRBJ2-5; D is unclear. Germline V gene data show CDR1 as GTSNPN and CDR2 as SVGIG (reference sequence). The CDR3 contains 15 residues. V shed 2 bases and J shed 6 bases, with 19 bases lying between them. The CDR3 coding sequence is TGTGCCTGGAGTCGTACCGAGAGGCCGTGGAAGACCCAGTACTTC. Its protein product is CAWSRTERPWKTQYF. Full variable domain (missing parts from reference TRBV30 and TRBJ2-5): SQTIHQWPATLVQPVGSPLSLECTVEGTSNPNLYWYRQAAGRGLQLLFYSVGIGQISSEVPQNLSASRPQDRQFILSSKKLLLSDSGFYLCAWSRTERPWKTQYFGPGTRLLVL.

The chain is built from TRBV10-2 and TRBJ1-1, with D perhaps TRBD1 (5 bases). Looked up from germline, CDR1 is WSHSY and CDR2 is SAAADI. V shed 6 bases and J shed 1 base, with 9 bases lying between them. The length of the CDR3 is 13 residues. CDR3 residues: CASRGTGNTEAFF. CDR3 coding DNA: TGCGCCAGCAGGGGGACGGGGAACACTGAAGCTTTCTTT.

V is TRBV7-9 and J is TRBJ2-7; D may be TRBD2 (5 bases). Trimming pared 5 bases from V and 1 base from J, leaving 9 bases between. This CDR3 spans 13 amino acids. Looked up from germline, CDR1 is SEHNR and CDR2 is FQNEAQ (reference sequence). The CDR3 is CASSATGSYEQYF. As DNA, the CDR3 is TGTGCCAGCAGCGCGACGGGATCCTACGAGCAGTACTTC. The whole variable domain, remainder taken from reference TRBV7-9 and TRBJ2-7, is DTGVSQNPRHKITKRGQNVTFRCDPISEHNRLYWYRQTLGQGPEFLTYFQNEAQLEKSRLLSDRFSAERPKGSFSTLEIQRTEQGDSAMYLCASSATGSYEQYFGPGTRLTVT.

The genes are TRBV19 and TRBJ1-5; the D is unclear. Germline CDR1 LNHDA, CDR2 SQIVND (reference sequence). This CDR3 is built from 14 residues. V dropped 0 bases and J dropped 5 bases, with 8 bases sitting between them. The CDR3: CASSIENVDQPQHF. The DNA for the CDR3 is TGTGCCAGTAGTATAGAAAACGTTGATCAGCCCCAGCATTTT.

This chain connects TRBV13 to TRBJ2-3, with 13 bases matching TRBD2. The V segment lost 5 bases and the J segment 0 bases; nucleotides outside the gene matches: 5. Germline-derived CDR1 and CDR2 are PRHDT and FYEKMQ (reference sequence). This CDR3 is 17 amino acids long. The CDR3 is CASSRLAGGESTDTQYF. CDR3 DNA sequence: TGTGCCAGCAGCAGACTAGCGGGAGGCGAAAGCACAGATACGCAGTATTTT. The variable domain in full, completed from reference TRBV13 and TRBJ2-3, reads AAGVIQSPRHLIKEKRETATLKCYPIPRHDTVYWYQQGPGQDPQFLISFYEKMQSDKGSIPDRFSAQQFSDYHSELNMSSLELGDSALYFCASSRLAGGESTDTQYFGPGTRLTVL.

The chain carries TRBV5-4 and TRBJ1-4; a possible D gene is TRBD1 (6 bases). The CDR3 extends over 14 amino acids. The germline CDR1 and CDR2 sequences are SGHNT and YYREEE (reference sequence). V was clipped by 4 bases and J by 4 bases, with 11 bases between them. The CDR3 DNA reads TGTGCCAGCAGCGAAGGGGGATTTAATGAAAAACTGTTTTTT. This sequence encodes CASSEGGFNEKLFF.

This clone was seen a handful of times. The rearrangement uses TRBV29-1 and TRBJ2-7, with unresolved D. The ends were cut back, 5 bases at V and 6 bases at J, with 14 bases in the middle. CDR1 SQVTM and CDR2 ANQGSEA come from the germline V gene. CDR3 size: 12 residues. CDR3 sequence reads: CSVTDGRPEQYF. The CDR3 DNA follows: TGCAGCGTTACGGACGGCCGGCCCGAGCAGTACTTC.

This chain connects TRBV10-3 to TRBJ1-1, with 8 bases matching TRBD1. CDR1 is ENHRY, CDR2 SYGVKD, per germline. CDR3 length: 15 residues. Unmatched junction bases numbered 13, after V lost 10 bases and J lost 3 bases. The CDR3 region has the DNA TGTGCCACCAAAGAATTCGGACAGGGTGACACTGAAGCTTTCTTT. Translated: CATKEFGQGDTEAFF.

This sequence joins TRBV7-8 and TRBJ2-7; unclear D gene. The ends were cut back, 2 bases at V and 1 base at J, with 0 bases in the middle. The CDR3 totals 11 residues. Germline V gene lookup returns CDR1 SGHVS and CDR2 FQNEAQ. CDR3 DNA: TGTGCCAGCAGCTTATCCTACGAGCAGTACTTC. As protein: CASSLSYEQYF. Combining the CDR3 with reference TRBV7-8 and TRBJ2-7 gives the whole variable domain GAGVSQSPRYKVAKRGQDVALRCDPISGHVSLFWYQQALGQGPEFLTYFQNEAQLDKSGLPSDRFFAERPEGSVSTLKIQRTQQEDSAVYLCASSLSYEQYFGPGTRLTVT.

V usage is TRBV5-4 and J usage is TRBJ1-2; 7 bases line up with TRBD1. The V and J ends lost 9 bases and 10 bases, in that order; junction bases with no gene match: 9. CDR3 length equals 11 residues. Germline V gives CDR1 SGHNT, CDR2 YYREEE (reference sequence). The CDR3 DNA sequence: TGTGCCACCCGGACAGGAGTAGCCTACACCTTC. It yields the protein CATRTGVAYTF.

The chain has TRBV7-8 and TRBJ2-3; the match to TRBD2 covers 11 bases. V trimming: 3 bases; J trimming: 5 bases; junction bases outside the gene matches: 13. This CDR3 contains 18 residues. CDR1 is SGHVS and CDR2 is FQNEAQ in the germline V gene. In DNA form, the CDR3 reads TGTGCCAGCAGCTTCAAAGCGACAGGGACTAGCGGAAAAGATACGCAGTATTTT. It yields the protein CASSFKATGTSGKDTQYF.

This clone was picked up a small number of times. The chain carries TRBV2 and TRBJ2-6; D may be TRBD2 (5 bases). Trimming pared 0 bases from V and 1 base from J, leaving 16 bases between. CDR3 length: 19 amino acids. Germline CDR1 is SNHLY and CDR2 is FYNNEI. The CDR3: CASSEARKGAGSGANVLTF. The CDR3 DNA follows: TGTGCCAGCAGTGAAGCGCGTAAGGGAGCCGGGTCTGGGGCCAACGTCCTGACTTTC.

This chain joins TRBV28 and TRBJ1-5; D perhaps matches TRBD1 (5 bases). Germline values: CDR1 MDHEN, CDR2 SYDVKM. The V gene lost 2 bases and the J gene lost 6 bases, with 11 bases spanning the gap. The CDR3 is 14 residues long. CDR3 region: CASSLQGTGQPQHF. CDR3 sequence (DNA): TGTGCCAGCAGTTTACAGGGAACGGGTCAGCCCCAGCATTTT.